Listed below are T cell receptor beta chains from one sample, sequenced in a study of early stage breast cancer tumors. Clones were sequenced by immunoSEQ multiplex PCR, and TCRdb holds only the in-frame ones, with some missing. The table shows fewer than 70,000 clones, with roughly 80% occurring only once. Sequenced input: blood. These receptors originate from a person aged 35-50 years with breast cancer. Both conserved end residues are part of each CDR3. D genes are given only for firm matches. The listing skips clone size in some rows; elsewhere it reads once, few, many or a size class.

clone size	V gene	J gene	D gene	CDR3 protein	CDR3 DNA
once	TRBV6-5	TRBJ1-5	NA	CASSYQFRGQPQHF	TGTGCCAGCAGCTACCAGTTTCGGGGTCAGCCCCAGCATTTT
NA	TRBV7-8	TRBJ1-2	NA	CASSLALMTPNYGYTF	TGTGCCAGCAGCTTAGCGTTAATGACACCGAACTATGGCTACACCTTC
few	TRBV7-9	TRBJ2-7	NA	CASSNQDPYEQYF	TGTGCCAGCAGCAACCAAGACCCCTACGAGCAGTACTTC
NA	TRBV7-9	TRBJ1-4	NA	CASSLLGTTTNEKLFF	TGTGCCAGCAGCTTACTGGGGACAACAACTAATGAAAAACTGTTTTTT
NA	TRBV29-1	TRBJ2-7	NA	CSVAKGFYEQYF	TGCAGCGTTGCTAAGGGGTTCTACGAGCAGTACTTC
NA	TRBV6-6	TRBJ2-7	NA	CASKPQIQGSYEQYF	TGTGCCAGCAAACCTCAAATACAGGGCTCCTACGAGCAGTACTTC
NA	TRBV11-2	TRBJ1-2	TRBD1	CASSPGQLEYGYTF	TGTGCCAGCAGTCCGGGACAGCTTGAGTATGGCTACACCTTC
NA	TRBV15	TRBJ2-6	NA	CATSRVPLLSGANVLTF	TGTGCCACCAGCAGAGTTCCGCTCCTCTCTGGGGCCAACGTCCTGACTTTC
NA	TRBV13	TRBJ2-7	NA	CASSLGPLDSYEQYF	TGTGCCAGCAGCTTAGGCCCTCTAGATTCCTACGAGCAGTACTTC
few	TRBV28	TRBJ1-4	NA	CASSTDATNEKLFF	TGTGCCAGCAGTACGGACGCTACTAATGAAAAACTGTTTTTT
NA	TRBV7-6	TRBJ1-4	TRBD1	CASSSQDRGNEKLFF	TGTGCCAGCAGCTCCCAGGACAGGGGTAATGAAAAACTGTTTTTT
NA	TRBV4-1	TRBJ2-3	TRBD1	CASSLTGVTDTQYF	TGCGCCAGCAGCTTGACAGGGGTGACAGATACGCAGTATTTT
NA	TRBV7-9	TRBJ2-3	NA	CASSLKYVTDTQYF	TGTGCCAGCAGCTTAAAATACGTCACAGATACGCAGTATTTT
NA	TRBV29-1	TRBJ1-5	TRBD1	CSVLSGGGQPQHF	TGCAGCGTACTTTCAGGGGGAGGTCAGCCCCAGCATTTT
NA	TRBV23-1	TRBJ2-2	TRBD1	CASRGQGTTGELFF	TGCGCCAGCAGAGGACAGGGGACGACCGGGGAGCTGTTTTTT
NA	TRBV19	TRBJ2-1	TRBD2	CASTGNFASGRTYYNEQFF	TGTGCCAGTACAGGGAATTTCGCTAGCGGGAGGACTTACTACAATGAGCAGTTCTTC
NA	TRBV7-3	TRBJ2-5	NA	CASSLSTTQETQYF	TGTGCCAGCAGCTTATCGACTACACAAGAGACCCAGTACTTC
NA	TRBV7-9	TRBJ2-7	NA	CASSFPSSHEQYF	TGTGCCAGCAGCTTTCCTAGCTCTCACGAGCAGTACTTC
NA	TRBV5-1	TRBJ2-3	TRBD2	CASSRRTSGSSDTQYF	TGCGCCAGCAGCAGAAGGACTAGCGGGAGTTCAGATACGCAGTATTTT
NA	TRBV7-2	TRBJ2-5	NA	CASSLAEFETQYF	TGTGCCAGCAGCTTAGCTGAGTTCGAGACCCAGTACTTC
NA	TRBV27	TRBJ1-2	NA	CASSRSRRTNYGYTF	TGTGCCAGCAGCAGATCCCGACGTACTAACTATGGCTACACCTTC
NA	TRBV5-4	TRBJ2-7	TRBD1	CASSFAGGITYEQYF	TGTGCCAGCAGCTTTGCAGGGGGCATTACCTACGAGCAGTACTTC
NA	TRBV30	TRBJ1-1	NA	CAWSPELGGGAFF	TGTGCCTGGAGTCCAGAATTGGGTGGGGGAGCTTTCTTT
NA	TRBV11-2	TRBJ2-1	TRBD2	CASSLRPRREFYNEQFF	TGTGCCAGCAGCTTACGCCCCAGGCGGGAGTTCTACAATGAGCAGTTCTTC
NA	TRBV30	TRBJ1-1	NA	CAWNRQHRSTEAFF	TGTGCCTGGAATCGGCAGCACCGGAGCACTGAAGCTTTCTTT
few	TRBV28	TRBJ1-5	NA	CAASGVGQPQHF	TGTGCCGCCTCCGGGGTAGGGCAGCCCCAGCATTTT
NA	TRBV10-3	TRBJ2-1	NA	CAIKAGQTSYNEQFF	TGTGCCATCAAAGCGGGACAAACCTCCTACAATGAGCAGTTCTTC
NA	TRBV5-6	TRBJ1-4	NA	CASSLRGTEKLFF	TGTGCCAGCAGCTTGAGGGGTACTGAAAAACTGTTTTTT
NA	TRBV11-2	TRBJ2-1	NA	CASSLRQVYNEQFF	TGTGCCAGCAGCTTACGACAGGTCTACAATGAGCAGTTCTTC
NA	TRBV28	TRBJ1-5	NA	CASSPGGASQPQHF	TGTGCCAGCAGTCCGGGCGGGGCGAGTCAGCCCCAGCATTTT
once	TRBV18	TRBJ1-1	NA	CASSPPRPMGAFF	TGTGCCAGCTCACCACCGAGGCCCATGGGGGCTTTCTTT
once	TRBV7-8	TRBJ2-7	NA	CASSPTGDTLRGSSYEQYF	TGTGCCAGCAGCCCGACGGGGGACACCTTACGTGGGAGCTCCTACGAGCAGTACTTC
NA	TRBV11-2	TRBJ2-7	NA	CASSFLDSFYEQYF	TGTGCCAGCAGCTTCCTAGATTCCTTTTACGAGCAGTACTTC
NA	TRBV2	TRBJ2-7	TRBD2	CASGYLPLAGAEQYF	TGTGCCAGCGGGTACCTTCCACTAGCGGGAGCCGAGCAGTACTTC
NA	TRBV6-1	TRBJ1-5	TRBD1	CASSGWTGSNQPQHF	TGTGCCAGCAGTGGGTGGACAGGAAGCAATCAGCCCCAGCATTTT
NA	TRBV19	TRBJ2-6	NA	CASTNGASGANVLTF	TGTGCCAGTACAAACGGAGCCTCTGGGGCCAACGTCCTGACTTTC
NA	TRBV27	TRBJ2-3	TRBD2	CASSLLAFGTDTQYF	TGTGCCAGCAGCTTACTAGCGTTTGGGACAGATACGCAGTATTTT